Here is one TCR beta chain with its context. The V gene lost 6 bases and the J gene lost 7 bases, with 13 bases spanning the gap. Per the germline V gene, CDR1 is SNHLY and CDR2 is FYNNEI. The CDR3 loop spans 14 amino acids. This specimen comes from a study of CD8+CD57+ T cells in acquired aplastic anemia. Genomic DNA acted as the template from which TCR beta VDJ combination and CDR3 sequence profiling were carried out. TCRdb redid the calling of the reads with MiXCR, one entry per CDR3 protein. This table holds under 75,000 distinct CDR3 sequences, 50% to 55% found once. This TCR was sampled from a human donor in good health, serving as a control. The chain employs TRBV2 and TRBJ1-6; D is unresolved. The source material was sorted CD4+, CD8+, or CD8+CD57+ T cells (not recorded which) from PBMCs. DNA of the CDR3: TGTGCCAGCAGGAAACCGGAGGGAAATTCACCCCTCCACTTT. Its translation is CASRKPEGNSPLHF.